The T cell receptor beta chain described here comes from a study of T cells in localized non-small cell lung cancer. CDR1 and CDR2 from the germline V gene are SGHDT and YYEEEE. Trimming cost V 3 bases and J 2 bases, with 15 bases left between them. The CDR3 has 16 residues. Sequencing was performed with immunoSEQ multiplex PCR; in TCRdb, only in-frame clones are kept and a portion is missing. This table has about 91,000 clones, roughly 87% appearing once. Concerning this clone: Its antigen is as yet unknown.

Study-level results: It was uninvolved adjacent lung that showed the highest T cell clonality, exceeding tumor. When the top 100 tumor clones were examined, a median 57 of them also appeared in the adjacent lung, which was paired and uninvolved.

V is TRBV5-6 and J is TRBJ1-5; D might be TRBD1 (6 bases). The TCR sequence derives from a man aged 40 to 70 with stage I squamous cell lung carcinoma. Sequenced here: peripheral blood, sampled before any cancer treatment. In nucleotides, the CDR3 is TGTGCCAGCAGCTGGGGGGCGGGCCCTGGCAATCAGCCCCAGCATTTT. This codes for CASSWGAGPGNQPQHF. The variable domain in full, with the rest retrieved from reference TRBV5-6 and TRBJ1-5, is DAGVTQSPTHLIKTRGQQVTLRCSPKSGHDTVSWYQQALGQGPQFIFQYYEEEERQRGNFPDRFSGHQFPNYSSELNVNALLLGDSALYLCASSWGAGPGNQPQHFGDGTRLSIL.